This T cell receptor (beta chain) is drawn from a study of CD4+ T cells in melanoma. Study-wide results and limits: In melanoma, neoantigen-specific CD4+ T cells reportedly differed in differentiation state. CD8+ T cell, macrophage and B cell function reportedly correlated with neoantigen-specific CD4+ T cells.

TCRdb keeps only in-frame clones here, not all; method: immunoSEQ multiplex PCR. This sample has approximately 16,000 clones, with approximately 62% found just once. Between the trimmed V and J ends, which lost 0 bases and 3 bases, there was a span of 11 bases. The CDR3 runs 15 residues. Germline values: CDR1 ENHRY, CDR2 SYGVKD. Comment on this clone: Its antigen is not identified.

The specimen was cells from a culture (not recorded whether cultured in vitro). The chain links TRBV10-3 to TRBJ1-2, with D possibly TRBD1 on 6 matching bases. The sequence was collected from a human donor with melanoma. CDR3 protein: CAISESLGGHYGYTF. CDR3 DNA: TGTGCCATCAGTGAGTCGTTGGGGGGGCACTATGGCTACACCTTC.